The 14 T cell receptor beta chains below come from one sample, sequenced in a study of glioma-infiltrating T cells after dendritic cell vaccination. The protocol was immunoSEQ multiplex PCR, while the TCRdb copy is restricted to in-frame clones and leaves out a portion. Among about 90,000 clones listed, more than 70% were seen once. The sequences come from blood, collected before dendritic cell vaccination. Receptors were obtained from a human donor with glioblastoma.

V usage is TRBV11-2 and J usage is TRBJ1-2, with TRBD1 matching 8 bases. This CDR3 is 13 amino acids long. The trim removed 5 bases at V and 4 bases at J, leaving 3 bases unmatched. The germline CDR1 and CDR2 sequences are SGHAT and FQNNGV. DNA of the CDR3: TGTGCCAGCAGCCCAGGGACAGGCTATGGCTACACCTTC. Encoded protein: CASSPGTGYGYTF.

This chain joins TRBV7-2 and TRBJ1-2; weak D call: TRBD1 (5 bases). V lost 2 bases to trimming and J lost 0 bases, with 19 bases between them. Germline-derived CDR1 and CDR2 are SGHTA and FQGNSA. The CDR3 runs to 18 residues. The CDR3 DNA reads as TGTGCCAGCAGCTTACACCCCCCCGGGACTATAGCTAACTATGGCTACACCTTC. Its translation: CASSLHPPGTIANYGYTF.

The J gene is TRBJ1-4, the V gene TRBV27; tentatively, D is TRBD1 (5 bases). The CDR3 sequence is 14 residues long. V was shortened by 4 bases and J by 6 bases, with 12 bases between the two germline ends. CDR1 is MNHEY and CDR2 is SMNVEV in the germline V gene (reference sequence). Written as DNA, the CDR3 is TGTGCCAGCAGTTCACATGACAGTCATGAAAAACTGTTTTTT. Its translation: CASSSHDSHEKLFF. The full variable domain, its missing parts supplied by reference TRBV27 and TRBJ1-4, is EAQVTQNPRYLITVTGKKLTVTCSQNMNHEYMSWYRQDPGLGLRQIYYSMNVEVTDKGDVPEGYKVSRKEKRNFPLILESPSPNQTSLYFCASSSHDSHEKLFFGSGTQLSVL.

The rearrangement joins TRBV19 to TRBJ2-1, with a weak D call TRBD1 (6 bases). The CDR3 consists of 16 residues. Germline assignment: CDR1 LNHDA and CDR2 SQIVND (reference sequence). V was trimmed by 5 bases and J by 3 bases, leaving 17 bases between them. The CDR3 sequence is CASSRQAGGLYNEQFF. As DNA, the CDR3 is TGTGCCAGTAGTCGACAGGCAGGCGGGCTCTACAATGAGCAGTTCTTC.

The chain recombines TRBV27 with TRBJ1-2; TRBD1 aligns across 7 bases. The J segment lost 2 bases and the V segment lost 6 bases, leaving 6 bases of the junction unmatched. In germline, CDR1 is MNHEY, CDR2 SMNVEV (reference sequence). The CDR3 runs to 14 residues. CDR3 nucleotides: TGTGCCAGCAGCAAACAGGGGATAAACTATGGCTACACCTTC. Translating it yields CASSKQGINYGYTF.

The chain recombines TRBV5-4 with TRBJ2-2, with D perhaps matching TRBD2 (5 bases). The germline V gene has CDR1 SGHNT and CDR2 YYREEE (reference sequence). The CDR3 covers 14 residues. V lost 1 base to trimming and J lost 5 bases, with 9 bases between them. In DNA form, the CDR3 reads TGTGCCAGCAGCTTGTTACAGCGGACCGGGGAGCTGTTTTTT. It translates to CASSLLQRTGELFF.

The genes are TRBV19 and TRBJ1-3; D unresolved. The CDR3 totals 15 residues. V lost 5 bases and J lost 0, with 11 bases in between. CDR1 and CDR2 from the germline V gene are LNHDA and SQIVND (reference sequence). The CDR3 nucleotides are TGTGCCAGTAGTCTCCGACTTATCTCTGGAAACACCATATATTTT. This encodes CASSLRLISGNTIYF.

The chain recombines TRBV19 with TRBJ2-3; 12 bases match TRBD2. Germline V gene data show CDR1 as LNHDA and CDR2 as SQIVND (reference sequence). V lost 7 bases, J lost 0 bases, and 8 bases stayed unmatched. This CDR3 region has 17 residues. Here the CDR3 DNA reads TGTGCCAGTATACCTAGCGGGAGGGGTGCTAGCACAGATACGCAGTATTTT. It codes for CASIPSGRGASTDTQYF.

The genes are TRBV29-1 and TRBJ2-5; TRBD2 aligns across 7 bases. Germline CDR1 SQVTM, CDR2 ANQGSEA. The V segment lost 7 bases and the J segment 5 bases; nucleotides outside the gene matches: 7. This CDR3 is built from 12 residues. This chain's CDR3 is CSAVTSVETQYF. CDR3 sequence (DNA): TGCAGCGCTGTCACTAGCGTGGAGACCCAGTACTTC.

The chain has TRBV7-9 and TRBJ1-1; no firm D call. V gave up 5 bases and J gave up 3 bases, with 13 bases separating them. Germline lookup yields CDR1 SEHNR and CDR2 FQNEAQ (reference sequence). There are 14 residues in the CDR3. DNA of the CDR3: TGTGCCAGCAGCCCGAGAATCGTGGACACTGAAGCTTTCTTT. Its translation: CASSPRIVDTEAFF. Using reference TRBV7-9 and TRBJ1-1 for the parts outside the CDR3, the full variable domain is DTGVSQNPRHKITKRGQNVTFRCDPISEHNRLYWYRQTLGQGPEFLTYFQNEAQLEKSRLLSDRFSAERPKGSFSTLEIQRTEQGDSAMYLCASSPRIVDTEAFFGQGTRLTVV.

The rearrangement links TRBV11-2 to TRBJ1-5, with 11 positions matching TRBD1. In germline, CDR1 is SGHAT, CDR2 FQNNGV. The V and J ends lost 5 bases and 8 bases, in that order; junction bases with no gene match: 5. The CDR3 extends over 14 amino acids. CDR3 DNA sequence: TGTGCCAGCAGCGGACAGGGGGCTGGTAAGCCCCAGCATTTT. Residues: CASSGQGAGKPQHF.

The gene calls are TRBV11-3 and TRBJ1-4; the match to TRBD1 covers 8 bases. The germline V gene encodes CDR1 SGHNT and CDR2 YENEEA. The CDR3 covers 15 residues. The trim removed 5 bases at V and 7 bases at J, leaving 9 bases unmatched. The CDR3 region is CASSPWTGLSEKLFF. The DNA of the CDR3 is TGTGCCAGCAGCCCCTGGACAGGGCTTAGTGAAAAACTGTTTTTT. Based on the CDR3 plus reference TRBV11-3 and TRBJ1-4, the full variable domain is EAGVVQSPRYKIIEKKQPVAFWCNPISGHNTLYWYLQNLGQGPELLIRYENEEAVDDSQLPKDRFSAERLKGVDSTLKIQPAELGDSAVYLCASSPWTGLSEKLFFGSGTQLSVL.

The chain carries TRBV5-1 and TRBJ1-3; D is ambiguous. The CDR3 is 15 residues long. V dropped 1 base and J dropped 0 bases, with 8 bases sitting between them. Germline V gene sequence: CDR1 SGHRS, CDR2 YFSETQ. CDR3 coding DNA: TGCGCCAGCAGCTTGAACCGCGGCTCTGGAAACACCATATATTTT. Translation gives CASSLNRGSGNTIYF.

This rearrangement joins TRBV29-1 to TRBJ1-5; D is perhaps TRBD1 (6 bases). Trimming took off 4 bases at V and 0 bases at J, with 7 bases between the two ends. CDR1 and CDR2 from the germline V gene are SQVTM and ANQGSEA. This CDR3 has 13 residues. The CDR3 protein is CSVGQDSNQPQHF. In DNA form, the CDR3 reads TGCAGCGTTGGACAGGATAGCAATCAGCCCCAGCATTTT.